The next 3 T cell receptor beta chains were all read from a single sample in a study of T cell repertoires in cytomegalovirus infection. TCRdb used MiXCR to reprocess the reads, holding one entry per CDR3 protein. This table has more than 650,000 distinct CDR3 sequences, about a third appearing once. Sample: PBMCs. The receptor set was obtained from a human donor in good health (CMV status not recorded). Some clones in this sample may be carry-over from other donors' samples.

As regards this clonotype: At one of its ends the junction is not consistent with the germline gene, which may arise from a read error. The chain uses TRBV3-1 and TRBJ2-5; D gene unclear. Per the germline V gene, CDR1 is LGHDT and CDR2 is YNNKEL (reference sequence). The CDR3 consists of 15 residues. The CDR3 DNA is TGTGCCCGCAGCCAAGTTGGACGAACCGGAGAGACCCAGTACTTC. Protein sequence: CARSQVGRTGETQYF.

This clonotype appeared a few times. This chain joins TRBV3-1 and TRBJ2-1; D uncertain. CDR1 is LGHDT and CDR2 is YNNKEL in the germline V gene (reference sequence). The CDR3 has 15 residues. V lost 1 base and J 8 bases, leaving 15 bases between the germline ends. CDR3 loop: CASSQGFFKGDEQFF. DNA of the CDR3: TGTGCCAGCAGCCAAGGGTTTTTCAAGGGTGATGAGCAGTTCTTC.

This clonotype occurred a few times. The V call is TRBV7-2, the J call TRBJ2-3; 10 nucleotides line up with TRBD2. The CDR3 is 17 amino acids. V lost 2 bases and J lost 0; bases outside the gene matches: 5. Germline V gene sequence: CDR1 SGHTA, CDR2 FQGNSA. CDR3 sequence (DNA): TGTGCCAGCAGCTTATTGTGGACTAGCGGTAGCACAGATACGCAGTATTTT. Amino acids: CASSLLWTSGSTDTQYF.